Described below is a single T cell receptor beta chain sequence and its context. There is no known antigen for this receptor. The record has no base qualities; no much larger clone is one base away. Library generation was performed with 5' RACE. The run used an Illumina HiSeq 2500. A second roughly 7 to 12 cycle PCR used a sample-barcoded 5' primer and a J-beta primer mix. Each TCR beta cDNA molecule received a unique molecular identifier from a template-switch 5' adaptor carrying 12 random nucleotides. At least 3 million CDR3-containing paired-end reads were obtained from each sample. First-strand cDNA synthesis was performed from all RNA using the Mint cDNA synthesis kit, with priming by a TRBC-specific oligonucleotide. All cDNA was treated with uracil-DNA glycosylase and then went through a first 18-cycle PCR with the universal primers M1SS and BC2_uni_R. In the paper's pipeline: Each sample was normalized by randomly selecting 1 million high-quality reads, each carrying a distinct molecular identifier. Reads with shared molecular identifiers were discarded instead of being binned into consensus sequences. MiTCR, set to a Q25 quality threshold and the strictest error-elimination algorithm, was used for CDR3 identification, clonotype clustering and error correction. A nonparametric unseen species model with Euler transformation was used to estimate a lower bound on total TCR beta diversity. TCRdb reanalyzed the raw reads on its own, using fastp at Q25 for trimming and MiXCR for clone calling, and kept in-frame beta chains. Identical CDR3 proteins give one entry, which carries the most common genes and DNA. The V and J calls and clone size are TCRdb's, not the authors'. Recorded for this sample are about 1.8 million distinct CDR3 sequences; about 50% of them occurred a single time. Approximately 2% of the sample lies in the top ten.

The data originate from a study of blood T cells in healthy people across ages (dated by TCRdb to the mid-2010s). About the study as a whole: In model experiments, template switching captured about one uniquely barcoded TCR beta cDNA molecule for every two T cells. To avoid experimental bias, donors of different ages were spread randomly across the sequencing lanes. Using deep sequencing normalized with unique cDNA molecular identifiers, the study measured how TCR beta repertoire diversity changes with age. The study analyzed two additional independent replicas of 1 million unique cDNA reads from the same blood draw for two donors, one aged 18 to 30 and one aged 80 or older. The donors were split into four age groups: young (average about 15 years), middle-aged (about 40), aged (roughly 68) and long-lived (approximately 89). Summary of the overall study and its limitations: Observed TCR beta diversity per million T cells fell roughly linearly with age, and a significant reduction was already apparent by age approximately 41. Estimates of total diversity based on one million sequenced T cells were regarded as lower bounds and as underestimates. Because donor CMV infection status was unknown, age-related changes in expanded clonotypes were potentially confounded. Compared with the aged group, the long-lived group had more naive CD4+ T cells, fewer expanded clones and increased TCR diversity, suggesting age selection. Because profiling used bulk unsorted PBMCs, naive and antigen-experienced compartments could not be compared conclusively. The percentage of naive T cells measured by flow cytometry correlated strongly with observed TCR beta diversity.

Donors were a few dozen systemically healthy Caucasian individuals from Russia aged about 6 to 100 years. About 10 milliliters of peripheral blood were collected from each donor into EDTA-treated Vacutainer tubes. Ficoll-Paque density-gradient centrifugation was used to isolate PBMCs, with at least 6.5 million obtained per sample. Trizol reagent was used to extract total RNA from the PBMCs, yielding at least 5 micrograms per sample. Naive CD45RAhigh/CD27high T cell percentages were measured by flow cytometry on a PBMC aliquot from every donor. A distance of 14 bases separates the germline ends of V and J, which lose 2 bases and 3 bases respectively. CDR1 SGDLS and CDR2 YYNGEE are derived from the germline V gene. The CDR3 has 15 amino acids, counting the end cysteine and phenylalanine. CDR3 DNA is the only sequence kept; it has 45 bases, read in frame from the first base.

The clonotype was recovered from a middle-aged woman in good health. In this chain, TRBV9 is recombined with TRBJ2-5; TRBD2 is a weak D gene call, 5 bases matching. Material for sequencing was blood. The bases are TGTGCCAGCAGCGTCCGTAGCGTACCTGAAGAGACCCAGTACTTC. This encodes CASSVRSVPEETQYF.